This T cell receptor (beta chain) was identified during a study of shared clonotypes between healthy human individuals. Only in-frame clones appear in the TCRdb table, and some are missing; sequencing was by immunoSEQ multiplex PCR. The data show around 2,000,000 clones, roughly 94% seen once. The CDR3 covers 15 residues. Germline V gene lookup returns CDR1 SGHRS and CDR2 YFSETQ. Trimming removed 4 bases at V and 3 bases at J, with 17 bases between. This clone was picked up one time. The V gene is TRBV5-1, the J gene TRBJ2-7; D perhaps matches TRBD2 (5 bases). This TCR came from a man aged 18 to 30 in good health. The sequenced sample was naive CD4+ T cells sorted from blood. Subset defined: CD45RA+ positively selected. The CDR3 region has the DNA TGCGCCAGCAGCCTTGGCGGGCAATCCCACTACGAGCAGTACTTC. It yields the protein CASSLGGQSHYEQYF.